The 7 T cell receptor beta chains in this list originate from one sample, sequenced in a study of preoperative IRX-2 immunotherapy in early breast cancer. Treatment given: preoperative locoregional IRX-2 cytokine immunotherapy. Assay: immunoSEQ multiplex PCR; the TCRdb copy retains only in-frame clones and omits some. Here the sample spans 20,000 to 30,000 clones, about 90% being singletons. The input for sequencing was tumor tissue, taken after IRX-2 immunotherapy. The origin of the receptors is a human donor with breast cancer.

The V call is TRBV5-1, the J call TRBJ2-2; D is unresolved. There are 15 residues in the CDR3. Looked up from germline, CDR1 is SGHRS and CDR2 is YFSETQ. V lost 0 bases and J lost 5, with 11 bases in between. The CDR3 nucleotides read TGCGCCAGCAGCTTGGAAATAATAGGGACCGGGGAGCTGTTTTTT. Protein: CASSLEIIGTGELFF.

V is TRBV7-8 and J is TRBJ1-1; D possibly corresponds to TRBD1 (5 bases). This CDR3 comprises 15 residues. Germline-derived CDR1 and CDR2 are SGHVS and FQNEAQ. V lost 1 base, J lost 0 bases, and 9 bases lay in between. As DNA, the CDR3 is TGTGCCAGCAGCTTAGAGAGGGGCATGAACACTGAAGCTTTCTTT. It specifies CASSLERGMNTEAFF.

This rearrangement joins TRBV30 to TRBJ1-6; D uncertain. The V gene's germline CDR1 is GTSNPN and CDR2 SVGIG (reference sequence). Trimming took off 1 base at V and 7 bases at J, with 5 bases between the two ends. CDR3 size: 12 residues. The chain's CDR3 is CAWSDMNSPLHF. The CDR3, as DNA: TGTGCCTGGAGTGATATGAATTCACCCCTCCACTTT. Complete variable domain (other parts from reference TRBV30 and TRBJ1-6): SQTIHQWPATLVQPVGSPLSLECTVEGTSNPNLYWYRQAAGRGLQLLFYSVGIGQISSEVPQNLSASRPQDRQFILSSKKLLLSDSGFYLCAWSDMNSPLHFGNGTRLTVT.

The CDR3 DNA sequence: TGTGCCAGCAGCCCGAGTACATCGAACTATGGCTACACCTTC. Amino acid sequence: CASSPSTSNYGYTF. The genes are TRBV9 and TRBJ1-2, with no clear D. Trimming removed 4 bases from V and 2 bases from J, with 12 bases in between. The CDR3 spans 14 residues. The germline CDR1 and CDR2 sequences are SGDLS and YYNGEE.

CDR3 region: CASSLRQDRTGNQPQHF. The CDR3 DNA reads TGTGCCAGCAGCCTCCGACAGGACAGGACGGGCAATCAGCCCCAGCATTTT. The chain recombines TRBV21-1 with TRBJ1-5; TRBD1 reflects the table's D call only, with no check against the DNA. TRBV21-1 is given as a pseudogene. The CDR3 extends over 17 amino acids.

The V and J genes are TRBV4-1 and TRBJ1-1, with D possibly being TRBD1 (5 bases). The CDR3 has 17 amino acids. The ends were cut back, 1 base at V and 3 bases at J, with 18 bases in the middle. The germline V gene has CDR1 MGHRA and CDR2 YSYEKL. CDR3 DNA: TGCGCCAGCAGCCAAGTAGGAAGACAGAAGGAGCACACTGAAGCTTTCTTT. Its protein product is CASSQVGRQKEHTEAFF.

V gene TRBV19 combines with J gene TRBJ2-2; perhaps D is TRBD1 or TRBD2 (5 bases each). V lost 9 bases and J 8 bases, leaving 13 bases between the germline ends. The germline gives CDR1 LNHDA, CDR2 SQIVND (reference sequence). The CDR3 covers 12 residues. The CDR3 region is CASEGQTGELFF. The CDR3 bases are TGTGCCAGCGAGGGGCAGACGGGGGAGCTGTTTTTT.